These T cell receptor beta chains were read from a single sample in a study of tumor-infiltrating lymphocytes in primary liver carcinoma. TCRdb itself ran the multiplex PCR reads through MiXCR, one entry per CDR3 protein. Among around 330,000 distinct CDR3 sequences listed, roughly 60% were seen once. Sequencing was done on a sample of peripheral blood. The receptors stem from a middle-aged man with primary liver carcinoma and hepatitis B virus infection. CDR3s include the opening cysteine and the closing phenylalanine or tryptophan. The order of the fields is D gene, V gene, J gene, CDR3 protein. A D gene is named only where the DNA matches it firmly.

NA	TRBV13	TRBJ2-2	CASSPRGTSPTGELFF
TRBD1	TRBV11-2	TRBJ2-2	CASSPWTGRGTWELSF
TRBD1	TRBV5-1	TRBJ1-2	CASSPGQGHGYTF
TRBD1	TRBV6-5	TRBJ2-7	CASSHDRGPSEQYF
TRBD1	TRBV30	TRBJ1-1	CAWSVGTGTEAFF
TRBD1	TRBV11-3	TRBJ2-2	CASKGTVDAGELFF
TRBD2	TRBV5-4	TRBJ2-7	CASSTLPSGRGYEQYF
TRBD1	TRBV7-9	TRBJ2-7	CASSLDRGRGYYEQYF
TRBD2	TRBV6-5	TRBJ2-7	CTSSSSAGGGEQYF
NA	TRBV2	TRBJ1-6	CASRQPGNSPLHF
TRBD2	TRBV10-3	TRBJ2-3	CATGGSTDTHYF
TRBD2	TRBV9	TRBJ2-1	CASSLAGFYYEQFF
NA	TRBV11-2	TRBJ1-2	CASSPRIRSYGYTF
TRBD2	TRBV4-2	TRBJ2-3	CASSHSLPGLAGGTDTQYF
TRBD2	TRBV5-4	TRBJ2-6	CASSVGGVTGANVLTF
TRBD1	TRBV7-6	TRBJ1-1	CASSLQGASSEAFF
NA	TRBV5-4	TRBJ1-2	CASRTSGGAGGYTF
NA	TRBV11-1	TRBJ1-1	CASSLGGVSYTEAFF
NA	TRBV5-6	TRBJ2-5	CASSQDSQETQYF
NA	TRBV6-2/TRBV6-3	TRBJ2-5	CASCYIRGFGETQYF
NA	TRBV5-8	TRBJ2-2	CSSSLGERGDTGELFF
NA	TRBV14	TRBJ2-7	CASSQDLESEQYF
NA	TRBV6-5	TRBJ1-1	CASSSYGNTEAFF
TRBD1	TRBV5-1	TRBJ1-2	CASSPDRERGYTF
NA	TRBV6-5	TRBJ2-2	CASSHRGGPVGELFF
NA	TRBV6-6	TRBJ2-3	CASSYSAPRVGDADTQYF
TRBD1	TRBV6-5	TRBJ1-1	CVSSYGTGGSEAFF
TRBD1	TRBV29-1	TRBJ1-1	CSGRQGDTEAFF
NA	TRBV11-1	TRBJ2-5	CDSSNSQETQYF
NA	TRBV6-6	TRBJ2-5	CASSYLDGRQETQYF
NA	TRBV7-9	TRBJ2-7	CASSYSASYEQYF
NA	TRBV28	TRBJ2-1	CASSLRGSSYNEQFF
TRBD1	TRBV29-1	TRBJ2-7	CSVEVGDSFNYEQYF
TRBD1	TRBV6-6	TRBJ1-3	CASTSDRVPGNTIYF
TRBD1	TRBV14	TRBJ2-7	CASSQRQGATPYEQYF
TRBD1	TRBV11-2	TRBJ1-2	CASSPAGSGGDYGYTF
NA	TRBV5-1	TRBJ1-1	CASSFGQSNPVAFF
NA	TRBV5-1	TRBJ1-1	CASSQGQNTEAFF
NA	TRBV28	TRBJ2-6	CASRPYGDYDRSSGANVLTF
TRBD2	TRBV6-6	TRBJ2-2	CASSPGGANTGELFF
NA	TRBV29-1	TRBJ1-1	CSAQSQKITEAFF
NA	TRBV4-1	TRBJ2-1	CASSQETTNEQFF
NA	TRBV7-9	TRBJ2-2	CASVPRVGTGELFF
NA	TRBV29-1	TRBJ2-1	CSGRPRAGNEQFF
TRBD1	TRBV28	TRBJ2-5	CASGTAKETQYF
NA	TRBV11-2	TRBJ2-5	CASSLGGETHYF
NA	TRBV24-1	TRBJ2-1	CATSESLARLQFF
NA	TRBV28	TRBJ2-1	CASSPRNEQFF
NA	TRBV10-1	TRBJ2-1	CASSESAGFHNEQFF
NA	TRBV20-1	TRBJ2-1	CSAWAGGYNEQFF
NA	TRBV7-9	TRBJ1-1	CASSLDYTPEAFF
NA	TRBV12-3/TRBV12-4	TRBJ2-7	CASSLNQRRIYEQYF
NA	TRBV29-1	TRBJ2-7	CSALGTKFPTYEQNF
TRBD1	TRBV10-3	TRBJ1-6	CASTGTADYNSPLHF
NA	TRBV5-4	TRBJ2-5	CASSLKGGEIQYF